The 23 T cell receptor beta chains below come from one sample, sequenced in a study of T cell responses to AZD1222 COVID-19 vaccine. Some clones are missing from TCRdb's copy, which holds only in-frame ones; the method was immunoSEQ multiplex PCR. The sample comprises approximately 100,000 clones, about 88% of which are singletons, and approximately 5.2% rests with the top ten. This sample comprised peripheral blood, obtained 28 days after the second AZD1222 dose. Every receptor here comes from an adult who received the AZD1222 COVID-19 vaccine.

The chain couples TRBV12-5 to TRBJ1-3, with 7 bases identical to TRBD1. Germline V lookup: CDR1 LGHNT, CDR2 FRNRAP. The CDR3 totals 14 residues. The V and J ends lost 7 bases and 5 bases, in that order; junction bases with no gene match: 8. The CDR3 DNA reads as TGTGCTAGTGCGGGGACAGAGAGCCGAAACACCATATATTTT. It encodes CASAGTESRNTIYF.

The CDR3 sequence: CASSFRGLDEAFF. CDR3 nucleotide sequence: TGCGCCAGCAGCTTCAGGGGGCTGGATGAAGCTTTCTTT. J is TRBJ1-1 and V is TRBV5-1; 8 bases align to TRBD1. The CDR3 runs to 13 residues. CDR1 and CDR2 (germline): SGHRS, YFSETQ. V shed 2 bases, J shed 7 bases, and the junction held 4 bases outside the gene matches.

This clone appeared a single time. The J gene is TRBJ1-6, the V gene TRBV5-1; TRBD1 matches 10 bases. This CDR3 region has 16 residues. Germline V gene data show CDR1 as SGHRS and CDR2 as YFSETQ. Unmatched junction bases numbered 4, after V lost 1 base and J lost 6 bases. The CDR3 reads CASSLWGQGSNSPLHF. The CDR3 coding sequence is TGCGCCAGCAGCTTGTGGGGACAGGGGAGTAATTCACCCCTCCACTTT.

The CDR3 region is CASSPQGANTEAFF. The CDR3 DNA follows: TGTGCCAGCTCACCCCAGGGGGCGAACACTGAAGCTTTCTTT. V gene TRBV18 combines with J gene TRBJ1-1; TRBD1 matches at 8 bases. V shed 3 bases, J shed 1 base, and the junction held 1 base outside the gene matches. CDR3 length: 14 amino acids. Per the germline V gene, CDR1 is KGHSH and CDR2 is LQKENI.

This sequence joins TRBV6-5 and TRBJ1-1; D call uncertain. The CDR3 is made up of 14 amino acids. Germline V lookup: CDR1 MNHEY, CDR2 SVGAGI. The V end was cut by 0 bases, the J end by 1 base, with 6 bases between. The CDR3 region is CASSYSDKNTEAFF. The CDR3, as DNA: TGTGCCAGCAGTTACTCCGACAAGAACACTGAAGCTTTCTTT.

This chain links TRBV7-2 with TRBJ2-2, with 11 positions matching TRBD2. Germline-derived CDR1 and CDR2 are SGHTA and FQGNSA. This CDR3 has 17 amino acids. J was trimmed by 5 bases and V by 1 base; bases with no gene match: 6. CDR3 sequence (DNA): TGTGCCAGCAGCTTAGACGCTAGCGGGGGGCCTACCGGGGAGCTGTTTTTT. It specifies CASSLDASGGPTGELFF.

The J gene is TRBJ1-5, the V gene TRBV2; D not resolved. The germline V and J ends were trimmed by 1 base and 4 bases, with 11 bases remaining between them. The CDR3 length is 15 residues. Germline lookup yields CDR1 SNHLY and CDR2 FYNNEI. Here the CDR3 DNA reads TGTGCCAGCAGTGAAGAGCACACAAATAATCAGCCCCAGCATTTT. Translated, it gives CASSEEHTNNQPQHF. Using reference TRBV2 and TRBJ1-5 for the parts outside the CDR3, the full variable domain is EPEVTQTPSHQVTQMGQEVILRCVPISNHLYFYWYRQILGQKVEFLVSFYNNEISEKSEIFDDQFSVERPDGSNFTLKIRSTKLEDSAMYFCASSEEHTNNQPQHFGDGTRLSIL.

The V and J genes are TRBV11-2 and TRBJ1-1; 7 bases fit TRBD1. The J segment lost 8 bases and the V segment lost 1 base, leaving 13 bases of the junction unmatched. Germline CDR1 is SGHAT and CDR2 is FQNNGV. The CDR3 covers 16 residues. CDR3 loop: CASSLVRGTDSAEAFF. CDR3 nucleotide sequence: TGTGCCAGCAGCTTAGTTAGAGGGACAGATAGCGCCGAAGCTTTCTTT.

The chain joins TRBV5-4 to TRBJ2-5, with D unresolved. The germline V and J ends were trimmed by 6 bases and 1 base, with 4 bases remaining between them. The CDR3 has 11 residues. Germline-derived CDR1 and CDR2 are SGHNT and YYREEE (reference sequence). CDR3 nucleotides: TGTGCCAGCACCTCCCAAGAGACCCAGTACTTC. Its translation: CASTSQETQYF.

The rearrangement uses TRBV10-3 and TRBJ2-3; 7 nucleotides agree with TRBD2. The CDR3 totals 17 residues. V trimming: 4 bases; J trimming: 0 bases; junction bases outside the gene matches: 10. Germline lookup yields CDR1 ENHRY and CDR2 SYGVKD. This chain's CDR3 is CAISGAGVRGSTDTQYF. In DNA form, the CDR3 reads TGTGCCATCAGTGGGGCGGGGGTGCGGGGGAGCACAGATACGCAGTATTTT.

The chain links TRBV19 to TRBJ2-1; D is unclear. V lost 0 bases and J lost 6, with 6 bases in between. The CDR3 is made up of 13 amino acids. Germline lookup yields CDR1 LNHDA and CDR2 SQIVND (reference sequence). The chain's CDR3 is CASSIDLGNEQFF. The CDR3, as DNA: TGTGCCAGTAGTATAGATTTAGGCAATGAGCAGTTCTTC.

The CDR3 sequence: CASRSGATNEKLFF. DNA for the CDR3: TGCGCCAGCAGGTCCGGAGCAACTAATGAAAAACTGTTTTTT. This chain connects TRBV5-1 to TRBJ1-4; no clear D gene. Germline V CDR1 and CDR2: SGHRS, YFSETQ. Trimming took off 5 bases at V and 0 bases at J, with 8 bases between the two ends. The CDR3 runs 14 residues. The full variable domain, with the rest looked up from reference TRBV5-1 and TRBJ1-4, is KAGVTQTPRYLIKTRGQQVTLSCSPISGHRSVSWYQQTPGQGLQFLFEYFSETQRNKGNFPGRFSGRQFSNSRSEMNVSTLELGDSALYLCASRSGATNEKLFFGSGTQLSVL.

This chain links TRBV19 with TRBJ1-5; 8 positions agree with TRBD1. The trim removed 3 bases at V and 1 base at J, leaving 5 bases unmatched. The CDR3 loop spans 16 amino acids. Per germline, CDR1 LNHDA and CDR2 SQIVND (reference sequence). CDR3 sequence: CASSILGQGSNQPQHF. CDR3 sequence (DNA): TGTGCCAGTAGTATCCTCGGACAGGGCAGCAATCAGCCCCAGCATTTT. Using reference TRBV19 and TRBJ1-5 for the parts outside the CDR3, the full variable domain is DGGITQSPKYLFRKEGQNVTLSCEQNLNHDAMYWYRQDPGQGLRLIYYSQIVNDFQKGDIAEGYSVSREKKESFPLTVTSAQKNPTAFYLCASSILGQGSNQPQHFGDGTRLSIL.

The sample holds a few counts of this clone. The J gene is TRBJ1-5, the V gene TRBV2; a possible D gene is TRBD1 (6 bases). The CDR3 consists of 15 residues. The V gene lost 0 bases and the J gene lost 9 bases, with 15 bases spanning the gap. Germline V lookup: CDR1 SNHLY, CDR2 FYNNEI. CDR3 in amino acids: CASSEAGRGRGPQHF. CDR3 nucleotide sequence: TGTGCCAGCAGTGAAGCTGGCAGGGGACGGGGGCCCCAGCATTTT.

V is TRBV10-1 and J is TRBJ2-2; D unresolved. This CDR3 region has 15 residues. Germline V gene data show CDR1 as WNHNN and CDR2 as SYGVQD (reference sequence). The V end lost 2 bases, the J end lost 0 bases, and 7 bases lay between the germline ends. The DNA of the CDR3 is TGCGCCAGCAGTGAGGACACCACGAACACCGGGGAGCTGTTTTTT. Its translation is CASSEDTTNTGELFF.

This rearrangement joins TRBV19 to TRBJ1-3, with D hard to call. With 5 bases removed from V and 4 bases from J, the gap between germline ends came to 12 bases. This CDR3 region has 14 residues. The germline V gene has CDR1 LNHDA and CDR2 SQIVND (reference sequence). The DNA of the CDR3 is TGTGCCAGTAGTGAAACGGCTATAGGAAACACCATATATTTT. This translates into CASSETAIGNTIYF.

This clone was picked up one time. This chain uses TRBV5-8 with TRBJ1-5; the D gene is possibly TRBD1 (6 bases). The CDR3 has 17 amino acids. CDR1 is SGHTS and CDR2 is YDEGEE in the germline V gene. Trimming pared 4 bases from V and 0 bases from J, leaving 17 bases between. CDR3 nucleotides: TGTGCCAGCAGCCGCGCAGGGGTCTGGGCTAGCAATCAGCCCCAGCATTTT. Protein: CASSRAGVWASNQPQHF.

V usage is TRBV18 and J usage is TRBJ2-7; 7 nucleotides line up with TRBD1. Losses at the gene ends were 5 bases for V and 7 bases for J; bases not matched to a gene: 14. The germline V gene encodes CDR1 KGHSH and CDR2 LQKENI. This CDR3 has 15 amino acids. The CDR3 sequence is CASSRQQGPEGEQYF. CDR3 DNA: TGTGCCAGCTCAAGACAACAGGGGCCAGAGGGGGAGCAGTACTTC.

In this sample, this clone turned up a few times. The chain carries TRBV7-9 and TRBJ1-1; D is unresolved. The V gene lost 6 bases and the J gene lost 0 bases, with 8 bases spanning the gap. The CDR3 covers 13 residues. The germline V gene encodes CDR1 SEHNR and CDR2 FQNEAQ (reference sequence). The CDR3 DNA reads TGTGCCAGCAGACTGACGGTGAACACTGAAGCTTTCTTT. Residues: CASRLTVNTEAFF.

V gene TRBV5-8 combines with J gene TRBJ2-1; 7 bases line up with TRBD1. Germline assignment: CDR1 SGHTS and CDR2 YDEGEE. The length of the CDR3 is 13 residues. After removal of 5 bases from V and 10 bases from J, the junction contained 9 bases not matched to a gene. CDR3 loop: CASSSDRANEQFF. The DNA of the CDR3 is TGTGCCAGCAGTTCCGACAGGGCCAACGAGCAGTTCTTC.

This rearrangement joins TRBV5-1 to TRBJ2-1; D gene unclear. The ends were cut back, 3 bases at V and 0 bases at J, with 10 bases in the middle. The germline V gene has CDR1 SGHRS and CDR2 YFSETQ. The length of the CDR3 is 15 residues. The CDR3 bases are TGCGCCAGCAGCTCCCACGGAAGCTCCTACAATGAGCAGTTCTTC. Translation gives CASSSHGSSYNEQFF.

V gene TRBV7-9 combines with J gene TRBJ1-5, with 7 bases aligning to TRBD1. V lost 5 bases and J lost 5; bases outside the gene matches: 6. Germline CDR1 and CDR2: SEHNR and FQNEAQ (reference sequence). The CDR3 length is 14 residues. The CDR3 is CASSHRGTDQPQHF. CDR3 nucleotide sequence: TGTGCCAGCAGCCACAGGGGAACGGATCAGCCCCAGCATTTT. Combining the CDR3 with reference TRBV7-9 and TRBJ1-5 gives the whole variable domain DTGVSQNPRHKITKRGQNVTFRCDPISEHNRLYWYRQTLGQGPEFLTYFQNEAQLEKSRLLSDRFSAERPKGSFSTLEIQRTEQGDSAMYLCASSHRGTDQPQHFGDGTRLSIL.

The J gene is TRBJ2-2, the V gene TRBV5-1, with D uncertain. The CDR3 consists of 15 residues. With 2 bases removed from V and 4 bases from J, the gap between germline ends came to 12 bases. The germline V gene encodes CDR1 SGHRS and CDR2 YFSETQ. As DNA, the CDR3 is TGCGCCAGCAGCTTCAGTCACTCGAGCACCGGGGAGCTGTTTTTT. It yields the protein CASSFSHSSTGELFF.